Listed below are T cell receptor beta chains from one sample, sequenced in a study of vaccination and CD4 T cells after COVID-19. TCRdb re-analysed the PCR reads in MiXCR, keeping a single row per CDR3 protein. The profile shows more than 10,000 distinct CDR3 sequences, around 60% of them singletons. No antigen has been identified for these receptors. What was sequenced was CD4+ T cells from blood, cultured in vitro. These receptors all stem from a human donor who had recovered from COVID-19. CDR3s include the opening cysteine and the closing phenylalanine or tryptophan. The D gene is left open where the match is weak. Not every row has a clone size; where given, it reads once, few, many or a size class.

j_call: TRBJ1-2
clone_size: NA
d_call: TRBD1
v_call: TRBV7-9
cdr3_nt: TGTGCCAGCAGCCAAAACCAGGGGGCCTATGGCTACACCTTC
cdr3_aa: CASSQNQGAYGYTF

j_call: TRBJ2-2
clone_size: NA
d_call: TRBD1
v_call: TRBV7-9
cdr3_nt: TGTGCCAGCAGCGCCTGGGACAGGAGGGCCGGGGAGCTGTTTTTT
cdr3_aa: CASSAWDRRAGELFF

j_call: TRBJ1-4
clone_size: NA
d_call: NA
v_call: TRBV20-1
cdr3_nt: TGCAGTGCTAGAGACTCAGGAGACCGGGAAAAACTGTTTTTT
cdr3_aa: CSARDSGDREKLFF

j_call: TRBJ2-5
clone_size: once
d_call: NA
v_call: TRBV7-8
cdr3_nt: TGTGCCAGCAGCTTAGGTGGGGGCAGGGAGACCCAGTACTTC
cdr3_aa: CASSLGGGRETQYF

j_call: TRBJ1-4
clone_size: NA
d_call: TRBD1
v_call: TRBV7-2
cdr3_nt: TGTGCCAGCAGCTTAAGAGTCCAGGGGGGTGAAAAACTGTTTTTT
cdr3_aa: CASSLRVQGGEKLFF

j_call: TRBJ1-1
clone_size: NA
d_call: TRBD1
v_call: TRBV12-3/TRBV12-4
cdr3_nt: TGTGCCAGCAGGGGGACAGGGGGCGTCTTCATGAACACTGAAGCTTTCTTT
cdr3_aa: CASRGTGGVFMNTEAFF

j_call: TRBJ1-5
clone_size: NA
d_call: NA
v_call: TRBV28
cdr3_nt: TGTGCCAGCAACCTACAGGGTACAAATCAGCCCCAGCATTTT
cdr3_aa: CASNLQGTNQPQHF

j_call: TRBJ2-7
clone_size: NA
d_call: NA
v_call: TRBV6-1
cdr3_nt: TGTGCCAGCAGGGTAGGGGGGATCTACGAGCAGTACTTC
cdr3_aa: CASRVGGIYEQYF

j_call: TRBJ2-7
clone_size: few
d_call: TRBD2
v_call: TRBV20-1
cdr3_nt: TGCAGTGCTAGAGAGATCCGGCGGGGACTATCCTACGAGCAGTACTTC
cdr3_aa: CSAREIRRGLSYEQYF

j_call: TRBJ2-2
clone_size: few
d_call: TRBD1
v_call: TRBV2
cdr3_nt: TGTGCCAGCAGTGGGGACAGAGACACCGGGGAGCTGTTTTTT
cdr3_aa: CASSGDRDTGELFF

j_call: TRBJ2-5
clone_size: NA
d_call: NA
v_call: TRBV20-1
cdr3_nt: TGCAGTGCTAGTTCCCAGGGTCAGGAGACCCAGTACTTC
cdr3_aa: CSASSQGQETQYF

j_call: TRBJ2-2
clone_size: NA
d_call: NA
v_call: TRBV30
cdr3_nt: TGTGCCTGGGGGCCCTCGAACACCGGGGAGCTGTTTTTT
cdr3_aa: CAWGPSNTGELFF

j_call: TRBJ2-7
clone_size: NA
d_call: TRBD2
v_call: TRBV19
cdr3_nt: TGTGCCAGTAGTACTAGCGGGAGCTCCTACGAGCAGTACTTC
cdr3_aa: CASSTSGSSYEQYF

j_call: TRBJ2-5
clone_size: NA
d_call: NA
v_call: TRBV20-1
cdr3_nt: TGCAGTGCTAGAGAGGTGCTCCGGGAGACCCAGTACTTC
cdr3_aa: CSAREVLRETQYF

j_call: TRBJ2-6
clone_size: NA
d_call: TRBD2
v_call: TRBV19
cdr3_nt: TGTGCCAGTAGTATATTGACGGGGGGCTCTGGGGCCAACGTCCTGACTTTC
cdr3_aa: CASSILTGGSGANVLTF

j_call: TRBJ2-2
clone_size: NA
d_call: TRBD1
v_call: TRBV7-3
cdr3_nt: TGTGCCAGCAGCCCTAACCGGGGGACAGGCAGGACCGGGGAGCTGTTTTTT
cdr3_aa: CASSPNRGTGRTGELFF

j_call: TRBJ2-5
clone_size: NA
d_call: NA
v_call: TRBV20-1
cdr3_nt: TGCAGTGCTAGTTTTGTGGGCACAGCCCAAGAGACCCAGTACTTC
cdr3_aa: CSASFVGTAQETQYF

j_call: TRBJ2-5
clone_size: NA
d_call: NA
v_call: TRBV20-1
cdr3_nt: TGCAGTGCTAGCCGCGGAGGGCCTGGAGAGACCCAGTACTTC
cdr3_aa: CSASRGGPGETQYF

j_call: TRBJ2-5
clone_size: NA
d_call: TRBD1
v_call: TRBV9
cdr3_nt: TGTGCCAGCAGCCCCCGGACAGGCGTAGACAAAGAGACCCAGTACTTC
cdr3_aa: CASSPRTGVDKETQYF

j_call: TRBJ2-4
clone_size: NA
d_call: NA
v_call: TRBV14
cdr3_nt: TGTGCCAGCAGCCAAGCATCGGAAGGGGACATTCAGTACTTC
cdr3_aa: CASSQASEGDIQYF

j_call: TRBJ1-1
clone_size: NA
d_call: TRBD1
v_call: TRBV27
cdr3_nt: TGTGCCAGCAGTCCTCGACAGGGGGGTGGCACTGAAGCTTTCTTT
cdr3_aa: CASSPRQGGGTEAFF

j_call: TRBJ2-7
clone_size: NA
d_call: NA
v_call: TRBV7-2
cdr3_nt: TGTGCCAGCAGCTTGGACGCGATCTCCTACGAGCAGTACTTC
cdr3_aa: CASSLDAISYEQYF

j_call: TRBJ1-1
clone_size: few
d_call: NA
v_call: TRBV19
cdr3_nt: TGTGCCAATTCAGCGGGGGTCATGAACACTGAAGCTTTCTTT
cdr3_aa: CANSAGVMNTEAFF

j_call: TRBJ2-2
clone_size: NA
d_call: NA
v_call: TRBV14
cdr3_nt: TGTGCCAGCAGCCAAGATATGGCAGGGAGGCTGTTTTTT
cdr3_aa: CASSQDMAGRLFF

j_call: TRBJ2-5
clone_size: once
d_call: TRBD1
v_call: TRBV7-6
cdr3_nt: TGTGCCAGCAGCTCTGGGACAGGGGGCAGGGAGACCCAGTACTTC
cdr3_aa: CASSSGTGGRETQYF

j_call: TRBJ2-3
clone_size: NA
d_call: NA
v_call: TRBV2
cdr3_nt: TGTGCCAGCAGCGCCGGCGGGACTGATACGCAGTATTTT
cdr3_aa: CASSAGGTDTQYF

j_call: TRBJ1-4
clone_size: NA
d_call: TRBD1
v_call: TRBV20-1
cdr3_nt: TGCAGTGCCCAGGCCGGGACAGGAATTGAAAAACTGTTTTTT
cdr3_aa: CSAQAGTGIEKLFF

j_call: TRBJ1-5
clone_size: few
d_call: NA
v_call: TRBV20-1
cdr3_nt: TGCAGTGGTAGGGGGGGGGACCATCAGCCCCAGCATTTT
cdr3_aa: CSGRGGDHQPQHF

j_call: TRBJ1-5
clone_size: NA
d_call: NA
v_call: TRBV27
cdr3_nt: TGTGCCAGCAGCACGTCAGGTAATCAGCCCCAGCATTTT
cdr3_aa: CASSTSGNQPQHF

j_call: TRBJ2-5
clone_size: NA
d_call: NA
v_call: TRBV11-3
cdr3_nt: TGTGCCAGCAGCCACAACCACCAAGAGACCCAGTACTTC
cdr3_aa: CASSHNHQETQYF

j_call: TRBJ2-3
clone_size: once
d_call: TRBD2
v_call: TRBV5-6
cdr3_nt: TGTGCCAGCAGCTACCTAGCGGGAGGGCCTAGCTACACAGATACGCAGTATTTT
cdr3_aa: CASSYLAGGPSYTDTQYF

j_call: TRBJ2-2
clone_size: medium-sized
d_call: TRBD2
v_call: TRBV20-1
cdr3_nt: TGCAGTGCTCTAAGGACTAGCGGGAGGGCCACCGGGGAGCTGTTTTTT
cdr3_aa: CSALRTSGRATGELFF

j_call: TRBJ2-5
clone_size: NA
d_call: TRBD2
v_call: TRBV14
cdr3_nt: TGTGCCAGCAGCCAAGATTCGACCTTGACTAGCGGGATTCAAGAGACCCAGTACTTC
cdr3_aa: CASSQDSTLTSGIQETQYF

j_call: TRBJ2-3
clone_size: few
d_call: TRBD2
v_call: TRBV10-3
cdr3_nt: TGTGCCATCAGCACCTCCGGGACTAGCGGGAGGTTCACAGATACGCAGTATTTT
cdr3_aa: CAISTSGTSGRFTDTQYF

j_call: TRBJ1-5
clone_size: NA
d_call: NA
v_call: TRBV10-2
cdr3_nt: TGCGCCAGCAGTGTCGGAGGGGGGGGTCAGCCCCAGCATTTT
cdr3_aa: CASSVGGGGQPQHF

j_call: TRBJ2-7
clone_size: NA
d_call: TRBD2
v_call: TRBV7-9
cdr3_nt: TGTGCCAGCAGCTTAGCGGGACTAGTTAACGAGCAGTACTTC
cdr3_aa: CASSLAGLVNEQYF

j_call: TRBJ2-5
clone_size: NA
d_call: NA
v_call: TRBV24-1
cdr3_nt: TGTGCCACCAGTGATACTAGACAGGAAGAGACCCAGTACTTC
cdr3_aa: CATSDTRQEETQYF

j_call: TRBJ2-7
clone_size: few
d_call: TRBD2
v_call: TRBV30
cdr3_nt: TGTGCCTGGAGTTTCGGGACTAGCGGATACGAGCAGTACTTC
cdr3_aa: CAWSFGTSGYEQYF

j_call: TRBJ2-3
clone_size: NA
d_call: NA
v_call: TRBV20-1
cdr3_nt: TGCAGTGCCCCCCCCTCCTACTCCCGCACAGATACGCAGTATTTT
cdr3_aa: CSAPPSYSRTDTQYF

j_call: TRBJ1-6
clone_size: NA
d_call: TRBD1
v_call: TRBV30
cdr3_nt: TGTGCCTGGAGTTCAAACAGGGGCGGCTCACCCCTCCACTTT
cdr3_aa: CAWSSNRGGSPLHF

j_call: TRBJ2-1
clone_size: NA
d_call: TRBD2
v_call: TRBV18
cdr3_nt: TGTGCCAGCTCACGGTGGGCGGGAGGGCCCCCAGGCTCCTACAATGAGCAGTTCTTC
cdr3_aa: CASSRWAGGPPGSYNEQFF

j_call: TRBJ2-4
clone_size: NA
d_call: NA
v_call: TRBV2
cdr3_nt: TGTGCCAGCAGCAGGGAATGGGACATTCAGTACTTC
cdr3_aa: CASSREWDIQYF

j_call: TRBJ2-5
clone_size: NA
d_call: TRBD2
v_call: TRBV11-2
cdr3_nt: TGTGCCAGCAGCTTAGGGCCTAGCGGGGGCCAAGAGACCCAGTACTTC
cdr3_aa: CASSLGPSGGQETQYF

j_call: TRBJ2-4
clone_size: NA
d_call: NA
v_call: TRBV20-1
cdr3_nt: TGCAGTGCTTCTCCGGGACCCCAACGGGGCGTTCAGTACTTC
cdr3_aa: CSASPGPQRGVQYF

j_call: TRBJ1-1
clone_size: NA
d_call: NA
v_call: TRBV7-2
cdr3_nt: TGTGCCAGCACCCCGGTGGGGGTGTCCACTGAAGCTTTCTTT
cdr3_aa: CASTPVGVSTEAFF

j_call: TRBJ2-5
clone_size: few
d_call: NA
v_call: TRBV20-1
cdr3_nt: TGCAGTGCTCCGGGGTTCCAAGAGACCCAGTACTTC
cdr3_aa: CSAPGFQETQYF

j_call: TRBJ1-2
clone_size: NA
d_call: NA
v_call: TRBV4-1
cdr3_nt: TGCGCCAGCAGCCAAGATCGGGGTCCCCCGAGGACCCTCATAGGCTACACCTTC
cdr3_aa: CASSQDRGPPRTLIGYTF

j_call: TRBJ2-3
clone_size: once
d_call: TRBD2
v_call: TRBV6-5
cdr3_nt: TGTGCCAGCAGTTCACTAGCGGGCCTCACAGATACGCAGTATTTT
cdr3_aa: CASSSLAGLTDTQYF

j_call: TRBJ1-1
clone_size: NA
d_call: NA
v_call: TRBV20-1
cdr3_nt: TGCAGTCCAAAGAGGGGACCGAAGGACACTGAAGCTTTCTTT
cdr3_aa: CSPKRGPKDTEAFF

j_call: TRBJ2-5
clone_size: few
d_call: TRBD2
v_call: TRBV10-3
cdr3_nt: TGTGCCATCAGTGAGGGGACTAGCGGGACAGAGACCCAGTACTTC
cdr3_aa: CAISEGTSGTETQYF

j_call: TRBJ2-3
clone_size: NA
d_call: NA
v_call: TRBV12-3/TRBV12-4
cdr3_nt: TGTGCCAGCAGTTCGACAGATACGCAGTATTTT
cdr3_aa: CASSSTDTQYF

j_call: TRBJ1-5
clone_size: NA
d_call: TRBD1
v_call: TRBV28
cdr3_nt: TGTGCCAGCAGCCCACTGGACAGGGGAGGCAATCAGCCCCAGCATTTT
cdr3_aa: CASSPLDRGGNQPQHF

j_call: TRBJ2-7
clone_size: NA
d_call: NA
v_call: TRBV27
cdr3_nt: TGTGCCAGCAGTTCCAGACTACCCCTTCGGGTCGAGCAGTACTTC
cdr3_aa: CASSSRLPLRVEQYF